These 20 T cell receptor beta chains share one sample of origin, sequenced in a study of CD4 T cells in relation to SARS-CoV-2 and coronaviruses. TCRdb keeps only in-frame clones here, not all; method: immunoSEQ multiplex PCR. The data hold about 41,000 clones, with 84% observed a single time. For these TCRs, the target antigens are not known. Sequencing was performed on naive CD4+ T cells from PBMCs, cultured in vitro. Specified subset: naive CD4+ T cells isolated by negative enrichment. The receptors were gathered from an adult with COVID-19.

This sequence joins TRBV7-9 and TRBJ2-2; 7 positions match TRBD1. V lost 7 bases, J lost 7 bases, and 9 bases stayed unmatched. The CDR3 consists of 14 residues. Germline CDR1 SEHNR, CDR2 FQNEAQ (reference sequence). CDR3: CASITAHRGGELFF. Here the CDR3 DNA reads TGTGCCAGCATCACCGCTCACAGGGGCGGGGAGCTGTTTTTT.

The sample holds a few counts of this clone. The DNA of the CDR3 is TGTGCCAGCAGTGAGACAGGGAATGGCTACACCTTC. As protein: CASSETGNGYTF. The chain carries TRBV2 and TRBJ1-2; TRBD1 agrees at 7 bases. The J segment lost 6 bases and the V segment lost 3 bases, leaving 1 base of the junction unmatched. Germline V CDR1 and CDR2: SNHLY, FYNNEI. CDR3 length: 12 amino acids.

V and J are TRBV5-1 and TRBJ2-7, with a possible D match to TRBD2 (6 bases). V lost 4 bases and J 6 bases, leaving 23 bases between the germline ends. The V gene's germline CDR1 is SGHRS and CDR2 YFSETQ. The CDR3 is 16 amino acids. In DNA form, the CDR3 reads TGCGCCAGCAGCCGAATAGCGGCGCCGCGTCCTATCGAGCAGTACTTC. Translated, it gives CASSRIAAPRPIEQYF.

In its sample, this clone was seen a few times. The chain employs TRBV28 and TRBJ2-7, with TRBD2 matching over 7 bases. The CDR3 runs 14 residues. Germline CDR1 is MDHEN and CDR2 is SYDVKM. The V and J ends lost 9 bases and 0 bases, in that order; junction bases with no gene match: 8. The CDR3 DNA reads as TGTGCCAGTTTTGGTAGCGGGCCCTCCTACGAGCAGTACTTC. It encodes CASFGSGPSYEQYF.

This clone was detected only a few times. The J gene is TRBJ2-1, the V gene TRBV7-4, with 9 bases that match TRBD2. Germline CDR1 reads SGHVT; CDR2 reads SQSDAQ. This CDR3 is 15 amino acids long. Trimming took 5 bases from V and 7 from J; bases not matched to a gene: 9. In DNA, the CDR3 is TGTGCCAGCAGCATAGGACTAGCGATGGATAATGAGCAGTTCTTC. Its protein product is CASSIGLAMDNEQFF.

The table lists this clone with a few counts. The rearrangement uses TRBV2 and TRBJ1-1; unclear D gene. This CDR3 spans 13 amino acids. CDR1 SNHLY and CDR2 FYNNEI come from the germline V gene. Deletions cut 4 bases from V and 1 base from J, with 7 bases between. Here the CDR3 DNA reads TGTGCCAGCAGTGTATCAGAGAACACTGAAGCTTTCTTT. This codes for CASSVSENTEAFF.

In this sample, this clone turned up once. The chain links TRBV27 to TRBJ1-1; D is ambiguous. The CDR3 spans 11 residues. V gave up 8 bases and J gave up 5 bases, with 9 bases separating them. Germline loops: CDR1 MNHEY, CDR2 SMNVEV (reference sequence). As DNA, the CDR3 is TGTGCCAGCCCCAGGAGGACTGAAGCTTTCTTT. Translation: CASPRRTEAFF.

This clone has only one observation. This sequence joins TRBV25-1 and TRBJ2-3; 9 nucleotides align to TRBD1. The CDR3 extends over 18 amino acids. The ends lost 4 bases at V and 1 base at J; junction bases unmatched: 12. Germline V gene sequence: CDR1 MGHDK, CDR2 SYGVNS. CDR3: CASSADRGTGKGTDTQYF. The CDR3 coding sequence is TGTGCCAGCAGTGCCGACCGAGGGACAGGGAAAGGCACAGATACGCAGTATTTT.

The chain has TRBV3-1 (or the pseudogene TRBV3-2) and TRBJ2-7; D is undetermined. Per germline, CDR1 LGHDT and CDR2 YNNKEL (reference sequence). There are 15 residues in the CDR3. V was shortened by 4 bases and J by 0 bases, with 13 bases between the two germline ends. This CDR3 is CASSPSLTVSYEQYF. The DNA of the CDR3 is TGTGCCAGCAGCCCTTCGCTGACGGTCTCCTACGAGCAGTACTTC.

This rearrangement joins TRBV2 to TRBJ2-2; 7 bases match TRBD1. This CDR3 contains 15 residues. V gave up 6 bases and J gave up 9 bases; unmatched junction bases: 13. Germline V lookup: CDR1 SNHLY, CDR2 FYNNEI. For the CDR3, the DNA is TGTGCCAGCAGGAAAATGGGACAGCTTGGCAGGGAGCTGTTTTTT. Translating it yields CASRKMGQLGRELFF.

This clone has more than one count but fewer than ten. The chain links TRBV2 to TRBJ2-7; 7 bases align to TRBD1. CDR3 length equals 13 residues. Germline values: CDR1 SNHLY, CDR2 FYNNEI. Losses at the gene ends were 4 bases for V and 6 bases for J; bases not matched to a gene: 6. CDR3 sequence reads: CASSATGLGEQYF. The CDR3 coding sequence is TGTGCCAGCAGTGCGACAGGGCTCGGCGAGCAGTACTTC.

Remarks on this clone: The junction departs from germline at one end; a sequencing error may be responsible. The chain couples TRBV7-7 to TRBJ2-1; a weak D match, TRBD2 (5 bases). CDR3 size: 15 residues. The germline CDR1 and CDR2 sequences are SSHAT and FNYEAQ (reference sequence). CDR3 in DNA: TGTGCTAGCAGCTCGACCCCCGGGATGAACAATGAGCAGTTCTTC. Protein product: CASSSTPGMNNEQFF.

The rearrangement links TRBV7-9 to TRBJ2-7; 7 bases are a match to TRBD1. Germline CDR1 SEHNR, CDR2 FQNEAQ (reference sequence). V was clipped by 5 bases and J by 2 bases; unmatched bases: 3. CDR3 length equals 13 residues. CDR3 sequence: CASSARGTYEQYF. CDR3 coding DNA: TGTGCCAGCAGCGCCAGGGGGACCTACGAGCAGTACTTC. Looking up the rest from reference TRBV7-9 and TRBJ2-7 gives the full variable domain: DTGVSQNPRHKITKRGQNVTFRCDPISEHNRLYWYRQTLGQGPEFLTYFQNEAQLEKSRLLSDRFSAERPKGSFSTLEIQRTEQGDSAMYLCASSARGTYEQYFGPGTRLTVT.

The chain joins TRBV7-2 to TRBJ2-3; maybe TRBD2 (5 bases). With 1 base removed from V and 4 bases from J, the gap between germline ends came to 15 bases. CDR3 length: 16 residues. Germline V lookup: CDR1 SGHTA, CDR2 FQGNSA. The DNA of the CDR3 is TGTGCCAGCAGCTTAGTCCCCACCCGGGGAGCAGATACGCAGTATTTT. Translation: CASSLVPTRGADTQYF.

The genes are TRBV11-1 and TRBJ2-3; D is undetermined. V shed 2 bases and J shed 0 bases, with 12 bases lying between them. The CDR3 totals 16 residues. Germline CDR1 reads SGHAT; CDR2 reads FQDESV (reference sequence). The CDR3 coding sequence is TGTGCCAGCAGCTTAAGGCGGCCTACTAGCACAGATACGCAGTATTTT. This translates into CASSLRRPTSTDTQYF. Variable domain in full (rest from reference TRBV11-1 and TRBJ2-3): EAEVAQSPRYKITEKSQAVAFWCDPISGHATLYWYRQILGQGPELLVQFQDESVVDDSQLPKDRFSAERLKGVDSTLKIQPAELGDSAMYLCASSLRRPTSTDTQYFGPGTRLTVL.

V and J are TRBV6-1 and TRBJ2-2; D call uncertain. In germline, CDR1 is MNHNS, CDR2 SASEGT. The CDR3 has 13 residues. The V end lost 2 bases, the J end lost 7 bases, and 8 bases lay between the germline ends. This CDR3 reads CASSELLGGELFF. CDR3 sequence (DNA): TGTGCCAGCAGTGAACTCCTCGGCGGGGAGCTGTTTTTT.

The chain links TRBV20-1 to TRBJ1-5; D uncertain. V lost 3 bases and J 5 bases, leaving 14 bases between the germline ends. This CDR3 has 14 residues. The germline CDR1 and CDR2 sequences are DFQATT and SNEGSKA (reference sequence). The CDR3 sequence: CSASIWGKDQPQHF. The CDR3 bases are TGCAGTGCTAGTATTTGGGGAAAAGATCAGCCCCAGCATTTT.

V is TRBV7-9 and J is TRBJ2-7; 11 bases match TRBD2. The germline gives CDR1 SEHNR, CDR2 FQNEAQ (reference sequence). CDR3 length: 15 amino acids. V dropped 5 bases and J dropped 2; count of bases not matched to a gene: 5. The CDR3 region is CASSPGTSGPYEQYF. The CDR3 coding sequence is TGTGCCAGCAGCCCCGGGACTAGCGGTCCCTACGAGCAGTACTTC. Combining the CDR3 with reference TRBV7-9 and TRBJ2-7 gives the whole variable domain DTGVSQNPRHKITKRGQNVTFRCDPISEHNRLYWYRQTLGQGPEFLTYFQNEAQLEKSRLLSDRFSAERPKGSFSTLEIQRTEQGDSAMYLCASSPGTSGPYEQYFGPGTRLTVT.

This sequence joins TRBV15 and TRBJ1-4, with a tentative D call TRBD1 (6 bases). From germline, CDR1 is LNHNV and CDR2 YYDKDF (reference sequence). The V end lost 0 bases, the J end lost 2 bases, and 10 bases lay between the germline ends. The CDR3 has 16 amino acids. The CDR3 loop is CATSRDLQGTNEKLFF. In DNA, the CDR3 is TGTGCCACCAGCAGAGACCTACAGGGCACTAATGAAAAACTGTTTTTT.

This rearrangement joins TRBV4-3 to TRBJ2-1; no reliable D call. This CDR3 spans 12 amino acids. Germline loops: CDR1 LGHNA, CDR2 YSLEER. Trimming removed 5 bases from V and 1 base from J, with 3 bases in between. The CDR3 is CASSGSYNEQFF. DNA for the CDR3: TGCGCCAGCAGCGGGTCCTACAATGAGCAGTTCTTC.